These 28 T cell receptor beta chains were all obtained from the same sample, sequenced in a study of siplizumab effects on memory and regulatory T cells. TCRdb's copy holds only in-frame clones and misses some; the assay was immunoSEQ multiplex PCR. The table includes approximately 91,000 clones, roughly 94% detected once. Sequencing input: CD8+ T cells sorted from blood. These TCRs come from a human donor in good health.

This clone appeared a single time. The chain joins TRBV6-1 to TRBJ2-7; the match to TRBD2 covers 11 bases. The CDR3 is 15 amino acids. After removal of 6 bases from V and 1 base from J, the junction contained 5 bases not matched to a gene. Germline V gives CDR1 MNHNS, CDR2 SASEGT. The CDR3: CASSETSGRSYEQYF. CDR3 nucleotides: TGTGCCAGCAGCGAAACTAGCGGGAGATCCTACGAGCAGTACTTC.

J is TRBJ2-1 and V is TRBV11-2, with D perhaps TRBD1 (6 bases). Germline CDR1 SGHAT, CDR2 FQNNGV. CDR3 length: 14 amino acids. The V and J ends lost 5 bases and 6 bases respectively, with 14 bases between them. The CDR3 DNA reads TGTGCCAGCAGCGTCATACAGGGTCTCAATGAGCAGTTCTTC. It codes for CASSVIQGLNEQFF.

The rearrangement joins TRBV5-5 to TRBJ1-5, with 7 nucleotides matching TRBD1. The J segment lost 3 bases and the V segment lost 4 bases, leaving 7 bases of the junction unmatched. CDR3 size: 15 residues. Germline CDR1 and CDR2: SGHKS and YYEKEE (reference sequence). In nucleotides, the CDR3 is TGTGCCAGCAGCGGCCCGGGACAGCTCAATCAGCCCCAGCATTTT. This encodes CASSGPGQLNQPQHF.

The chain combines TRBV9 with TRBJ2-1; 9 bases map to TRBD2. V lost 2 bases, J lost 8 bases, and 14 bases stayed unmatched. Germline values: CDR1 SGDLS, CDR2 YYNGEE. The CDR3 has 17 residues. The CDR3 loop is CASSVSGATSGFDEQFF. CDR3 DNA: TGTGCCAGCAGCGTGTCCGGGGCCACTAGCGGGTTCGATGAGCAGTTCTTC.

The chain employs TRBV27 and TRBJ2-3; D gene uncertain. Germline V gives CDR1 MNHEY, CDR2 SMNVEV (reference sequence). The CDR3 runs 12 residues. V was pared by 3 bases and J by 5 bases, with 6 bases between. DNA of the CDR3: TGTGCCAGCAGTTTCCCCGGAGATACGCAGTATTTT. It specifies CASSFPGDTQYF.

The chain uses TRBV5-1 and TRBJ2-7, with 9 nucleotides matching TRBD1. V lost 3 bases to trimming and J lost 2 bases; unmatched junction nucleotides: 6. Looked up from germline, CDR1 is SGHRS and CDR2 is YFSETQ. CDR3 length equals 15 residues. The CDR3 sequence: CASSSPGQGPYEQYF. The CDR3 DNA reads TGCGCCAGCAGCTCTCCGGGACAGGGCCCCTACGAGCAGTACTTC.

This chain links TRBV9 with TRBJ2-1; D gene ambiguous. Deletions cut 0 bases from V and 10 bases from J, with 11 bases between. The CDR3 length is 13 residues. Looked up from germline, CDR1 is SGDLS and CDR2 is YYNGEE. The chain's CDR3 is CASSVAPGSEQFF. The CDR3 DNA sequence: TGTGCCAGCAGCGTAGCTCCAGGATCCGAGCAGTTCTTC.

J is TRBJ2-1 and V is TRBV7-3; the match to TRBD2 covers 7 bases. V shed 5 bases and J 15 bases; nucleotides not matched to a gene: 10. The CDR3 is 12 amino acids. Germline values: CDR1 SGHTA, CDR2 FQGTGA. CDR3 sequence: CASSVSAGDWFF. Here the CDR3 DNA reads TGTGCCAGCAGCGTTAGCGCGGGAGATTGGTTCTTC. The variable domain in full, with the rest retrieved from reference TRBV7-3 and TRBJ2-1, is GAGVSQTPSNKVTEKGKYVELRCDPISGHTALYWYRQSLGQGPEFLIYFQGTGAADDSGLPNDRFFAVRPEGSVSTLKIQRTERGDSAVYLCASSVSAGDWFFGPGTRLTVL.

The chain joins TRBV7-3 to TRBJ2-1; D not certain. V was pared by 2 bases and J by 4 bases, with 18 bases between. CDR3 size: 17 residues. Germline CDR1 SGHTA, CDR2 FQGTGA. CDR3 DNA: TGTGCCAGCAGCTTATACGTTCGGACCAGGATTTACAATGAGCAGTTCTTC. Protein sequence: CASSLYVRTRIYNEQFF.

This chain joins TRBV29-1 and TRBJ2-7; either TRBD1 or TRBD2 may fit D (5 bases each). Germline loops: CDR1 SQVTM, CDR2 ANQGSEA. The CDR3 is 13 amino acids. V lost 3 bases and J lost 2, with 11 bases in between. The CDR3 spells CSVDRDGAYEQYF. CDR3 in DNA: TGCAGCGTTGATCGGGACGGAGCCTACGAGCAGTACTTC.

The chain combines TRBV28 with TRBJ2-7, with D possibly TRBD1 on 6 matching bases. Trimming removed 7 bases from V and 2 bases from J, with 18 bases in between. Germline V gene lookup returns CDR1 MDHEN and CDR2 SYDVKM. The CDR3 totals 15 residues. The CDR3 region has the DNA TGTGCCAGCACGGGAAAAATCGGACAGCCCTACGAGCAGTACTTC. This codes for CASTGKIGQPYEQYF.

The CDR3 nucleotides read TGCGCCAGCAGCCACCCGACGGGTGAGCAGTTCTTC. Its translation: CASSHPTGEQFF. V gene TRBV4-1 combines with J gene TRBJ2-1; D unclear. The V gene lost 3 bases and the J gene lost 9 bases, with 9 bases spanning the gap. The germline V gene has CDR1 MGHRA and CDR2 YSYEKL. The CDR3 is 12 amino acids.

The CDR3 DNA follows: TGCGCCAGCACCGCCGACGGCTACGAGCAGTACTTC. Protein sequence: CASTADGYEQYF. The chain couples TRBV5-1 to TRBJ2-7, with D unresolved. There are 12 residues in the CDR3. V lost 6 bases, J lost 3 bases, and 10 bases lay in between. Germline V CDR1 and CDR2: SGHRS, YFSETQ.

The chain couples TRBV6-1 to TRBJ2-1; 8 bases map to TRBD1. The germline gives CDR1 MNHNS, CDR2 SASEGT. The CDR3 runs to 14 residues. J gave up 5 bases and V 7 bases, and 7 bases lay outside the gene matches. The CDR3 bases are TGTGCCAGCAACGTCCGGGACAGGCACAATGAGCAGTTCTTC. Residues: CASNVRDRHNEQFF.

This clone has only one observation. The CDR3 loop is CASSLLVGNEQFF. The CDR3 DNA sequence: TGTGCCAGCAGCTTATTGGTTGGTAATGAGCAGTTCTTC. The chain joins TRBV13 to TRBJ2-1; D unresolved. Between the trimmed V and J ends, which lost 2 bases and 7 bases, there was a span of 9 bases. Germline V gene lookup returns CDR1 PRHDT and CDR2 FYEKMQ (reference sequence). The CDR3 totals 13 residues.

The chain joins TRBV6-1 to TRBJ2-5; either TRBD1 or TRBD2 may supply D (5 bases each). The CDR3 consists of 13 residues. Looked up from germline, CDR1 is MNHNS and CDR2 is SASEGT. V lost 5 bases, J lost 5 bases, and 12 bases lay in between. The CDR3 loop is CASSLGTYETQYF. DNA for the CDR3: TGTGCCAGCAGTCTTGGGACGTACGAGACCCAGTACTTC.

The V and J genes are TRBV27 and TRBJ2-7; D is unclear. Germline assignment: CDR1 MNHEY and CDR2 SMNVEV (reference sequence). CDR3 length equals 13 residues. Trimming removed 6 bases at V and 0 bases at J, with 9 bases between. CDR3 nucleotide sequence: TGTGCCAGCAGCTACAAATTCTCCTACGAGCAGTACTTC. It translates to CASSYKFSYEQYF.

This clone was observed once. J is TRBJ2-3 and V is TRBV10-3; D possibly matches TRBD1 or TRBD2 (7 bases each). Looked up from germline, CDR1 is ENHRY and CDR2 is SYGVKD. The CDR3 runs 16 residues. Trimming left V 4 bases short and J 0 bases short, with 14 bases between. CDR3 bases: TGTGCCATCAGTGGTCCAGGGGGGGGGAGCACAGATACGCAGTATTTT. Protein: CAISGPGGGSTDTQYF.

This clone was recorded once. The rearrangement joins TRBV7-9 to TRBJ1-1; 8 bases are a match to TRBD1. Germline CDR1 reads SEHNR; CDR2 reads FQNEAQ (reference sequence). With V trimmed by 3 bases and J by 5 bases, 5 bases remained unmatched. CDR3 size: 14 residues. CDR3 protein: CASSLAGGATEAFF. DNA of the CDR3: TGTGCCAGCAGCTTGGCAGGGGGCGCGACTGAAGCTTTCTTT.

As for this clone: Other nucleotide sequences from this sample produce the same CDR3. This chain links TRBV9 with TRBJ2-7; TRBD1 matches at 9 bases. Germline V gene sequence: CDR1 SGDLS, CDR2 YYNGEE. This CDR3 contains 14 residues. Unmatched junction bases numbered 0, after V lost 0 bases and J lost 2 bases. CDR3 DNA: TGTGCCAGCAGCGTAGGACAGGGGGCCTACGAGCAGTACTTC. It is translated as CASSVGQGAYEQYF.

The CDR3 loop is CSARVGLGEYF. CDR3 coding DNA: TGCAGTGCTAGAGTGGGACTGGGGGAGTATTTT. The chain is built from TRBV20-1 and TRBJ2-3; weak D call: TRBD2 (6 bases). Trimming removed 1 base from V and 13 bases from J, with 12 bases in between. Germline loops: CDR1 DFQATT, CDR2 SNEGSKA (reference sequence). The CDR3 is 11 residues long.

This chain joins TRBV4-1 and TRBJ2-1; D is perhaps TRBD2 (5 bases). The germline CDR1 and CDR2 sequences are MGHRA and YSYEKL. This CDR3 has 15 residues. V gave up 0 bases and J gave up 3 bases, with 9 bases separating them. This CDR3 reads CASSQEASGYNEQFF. CDR3 DNA: TGCGCCAGCAGCCAAGAGGCCAGCGGCTACAATGAGCAGTTCTTC.

The chain is built from TRBV27 and TRBJ2-7; D not resolved. Trimming took off 0 bases at V and 2 bases at J, with 8 bases between the two ends. The CDR3 is made up of 14 amino acids. CDR1 and CDR2 (germline): MNHEY, SMNVEV (reference sequence). DNA of the CDR3: TGTGCCAGCAGTTTATCTTCTCTGCCCTACGAGCAGTACTTC. Residues: CASSLSSLPYEQYF.

V and J are TRBV2 and TRBJ1-5; TRBD1 is a possible D gene (5 bases). V was trimmed by 8 bases and J by 0 bases, leaving 11 bases between them. Germline assignment: CDR1 SNHLY and CDR2 FYNNEI. The CDR3 consists of 14 residues. CDR3 in amino acids: CASGAVYSNQPQHF. CDR3 in DNA: TGTGCCAGCGGGGCAGTATATAGCAATCAGCCCCAGCATTTT.

The gene calls are TRBV7-9 and TRBJ2-7, with D tentatively TRBD1 (6 bases). Germline CDR1 reads SEHNR; CDR2 reads FQNEAQ (reference sequence). Trimming took off 4 bases at V and 0 bases at J, with 10 bases between the two ends. The CDR3 runs to 14 residues. The CDR3 DNA reads as TGTGCCAGCAGCTCGACAGGACCCTCCTACGAGCAGTACTTC. Its translation is CASSSTGPSYEQYF.

This clone appeared once. The chain employs TRBV30 and TRBJ2-4; weak D call: TRBD1 (5 bases). There are 13 residues in the CDR3. Germline CDR1 GTSNPN, CDR2 SVGIG (reference sequence). CDR3 sequence: CATPDRVKNIQYF. CDR3 DNA sequence: TGTGCTACTCCCGACAGAGTGAAAAACATTCAGTACTTC.

The CDR3 DNA is TGTGCCAGCGGGGGACTAGCGGGATTCAATGAGCAGTTCTTC. It is translated as CASGGLAGFNEQFF. The chain combines TRBV9 with TRBJ2-1, with 13 bases matching TRBD2. Per the germline V gene, CDR1 is SGDLS and CDR2 is YYNGEE. The J segment lost 6 bases and the V segment lost 7 bases, leaving 4 bases of the junction unmatched. The CDR3 totals 14 residues.

The genes are TRBV27 and TRBJ1-2, with D uncertain. CDR1 and CDR2 from the germline V gene are MNHEY and SMNVEV (reference sequence). The CDR3 consists of 13 residues. V was pared by 8 bases and J by 1 base, with 11 bases between. The chain's CDR3 is CASASGLNYGYTF. The CDR3 bases are TGTGCCAGCGCGTCGGGTCTTAACTATGGCTACACCTTC.